This T cell receptor (beta chain) was sequenced for a study of blood T cell repertoires in COVID-19. As for the study in general: Sites across the United States, Italy and Spain contributed samples from acute and convalescent COVID-19.

Repertoires were generated with immunoSEQ multiplex PCR, while TCRdb's copy carries only in-frame clones and drops some. The table has 210,000 or so clones, about 90% seen once. Specimen: PBMCs or T cells enriched from blood (not recorded which). This receptor was taken from a woman between 45 and 65 years old in a cohort exposed to, infected with or recovered from COVID-19 (not recorded which).

CDR3 residues: CAWIPGLGVFF. The CDR3, as DNA: TGTGCCTGGATTCCGGGACTAGGGGTGTTCTTC. The chain recombines TRBV30 with TRBJ2-1; 8 bases match TRBD2. Germline-derived CDR1 and CDR2 are GTSNPN and SVGIG (reference sequence). V was clipped by 4 bases and J by 15 bases; unmatched bases: 8. CDR3 length: 11 amino acids.